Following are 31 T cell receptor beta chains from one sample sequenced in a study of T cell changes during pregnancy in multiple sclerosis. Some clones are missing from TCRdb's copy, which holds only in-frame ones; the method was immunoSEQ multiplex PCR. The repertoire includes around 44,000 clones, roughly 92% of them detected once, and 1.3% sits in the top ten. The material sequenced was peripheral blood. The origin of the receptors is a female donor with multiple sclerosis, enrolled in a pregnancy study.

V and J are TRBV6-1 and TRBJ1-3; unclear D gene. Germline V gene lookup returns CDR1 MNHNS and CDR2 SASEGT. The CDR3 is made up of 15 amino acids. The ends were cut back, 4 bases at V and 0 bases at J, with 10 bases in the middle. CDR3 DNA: TGTGCCAGCAGTGTATCCAGTAGCTCTGGAAACACCATATATTTT. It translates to CASSVSSSSGNTIYF.

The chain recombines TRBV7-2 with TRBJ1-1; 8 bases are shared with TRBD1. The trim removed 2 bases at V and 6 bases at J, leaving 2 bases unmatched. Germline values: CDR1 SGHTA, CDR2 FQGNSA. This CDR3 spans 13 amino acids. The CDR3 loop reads CASSLQTGAEAFF. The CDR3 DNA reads TGTGCCAGCAGCTTACAGACAGGGGCTGAAGCTTTCTTT.

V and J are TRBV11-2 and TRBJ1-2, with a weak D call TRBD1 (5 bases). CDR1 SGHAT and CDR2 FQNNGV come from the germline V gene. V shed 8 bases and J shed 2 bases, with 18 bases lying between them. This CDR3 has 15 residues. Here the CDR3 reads CASGSIKGVNYGYTF. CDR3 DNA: TGTGCCAGCGGCTCCATAAAAGGGGTGAACTATGGCTACACCTTC.

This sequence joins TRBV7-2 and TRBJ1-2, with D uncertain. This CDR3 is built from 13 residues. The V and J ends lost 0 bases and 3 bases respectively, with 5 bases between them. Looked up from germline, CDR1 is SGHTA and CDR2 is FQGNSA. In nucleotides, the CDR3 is TGTGCCAGCAGCTTAGCGGCGGACTATGGCTACACCTTC. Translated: CASSLAADYGYTF.

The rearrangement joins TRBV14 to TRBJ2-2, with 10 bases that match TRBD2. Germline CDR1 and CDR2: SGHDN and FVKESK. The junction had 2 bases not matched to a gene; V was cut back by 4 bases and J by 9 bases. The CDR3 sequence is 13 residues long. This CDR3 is CASSPGLARELFF. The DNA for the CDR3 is TGTGCCAGCAGCCCGGGACTAGCGCGGGAGCTGTTTTTT.

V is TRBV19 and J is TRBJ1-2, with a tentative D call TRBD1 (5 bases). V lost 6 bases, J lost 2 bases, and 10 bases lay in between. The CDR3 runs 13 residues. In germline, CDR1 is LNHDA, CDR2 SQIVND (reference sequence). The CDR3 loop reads CASSLGGNYGYTF. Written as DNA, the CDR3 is TGTGCCAGTAGCCTGGGGGGGAACTATGGCTACACCTTC. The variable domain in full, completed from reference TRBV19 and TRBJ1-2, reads DGGITQSPKYLFRKEGQNVTLSCEQNLNHDAMYWYRQDPGQGLRLIYYSQIVNDFQKGDIAEGYSVSREKKESFPLTVTSAQKNPTAFYLCASSLGGNYGYTFGSGTRLTVV.

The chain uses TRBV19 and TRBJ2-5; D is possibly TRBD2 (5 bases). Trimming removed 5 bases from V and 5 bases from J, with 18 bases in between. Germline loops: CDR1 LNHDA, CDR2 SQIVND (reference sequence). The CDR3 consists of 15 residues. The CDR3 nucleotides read TGTGCCAGTAGTGTCCGGAGAGGGCGGGCGGAGACCCAGTACTTC. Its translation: CASSVRRGRAETQYF.

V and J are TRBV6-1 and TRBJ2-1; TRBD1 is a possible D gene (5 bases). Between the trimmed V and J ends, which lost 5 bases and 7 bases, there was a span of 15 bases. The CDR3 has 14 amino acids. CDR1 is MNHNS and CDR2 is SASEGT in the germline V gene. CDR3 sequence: CASSSRDLWNEQFF. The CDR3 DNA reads TGTGCCAGCAGTAGCAGGGATTTATGGAATGAGCAGTTCTTC.

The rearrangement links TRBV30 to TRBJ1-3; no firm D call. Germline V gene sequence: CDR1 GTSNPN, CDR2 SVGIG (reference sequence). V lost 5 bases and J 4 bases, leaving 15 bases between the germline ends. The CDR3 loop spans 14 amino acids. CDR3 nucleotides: TGTGCCTGGTGGACCGGGAAGGCCGGAAACACCATATATTTT. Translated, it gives CAWWTGKAGNTIYF.

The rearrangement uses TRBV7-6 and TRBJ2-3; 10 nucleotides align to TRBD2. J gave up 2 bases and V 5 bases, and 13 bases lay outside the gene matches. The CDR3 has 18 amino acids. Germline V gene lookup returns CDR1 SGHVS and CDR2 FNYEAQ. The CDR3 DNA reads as TGTGCCAGCAGCCGAGCAGCTAGCGGGAGCGGGTTCACAGATACGCAGTATTTT. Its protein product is CASSRAASGSGFTDTQYF.

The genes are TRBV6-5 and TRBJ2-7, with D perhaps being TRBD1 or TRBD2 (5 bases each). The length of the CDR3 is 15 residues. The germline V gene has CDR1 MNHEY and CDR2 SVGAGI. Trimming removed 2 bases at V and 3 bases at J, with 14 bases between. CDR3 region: CASSYEGRVGYEQYF. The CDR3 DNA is TGTGCCAGCAGTTACGAGGGCAGGGTGGGCTACGAGCAGTACTTC.

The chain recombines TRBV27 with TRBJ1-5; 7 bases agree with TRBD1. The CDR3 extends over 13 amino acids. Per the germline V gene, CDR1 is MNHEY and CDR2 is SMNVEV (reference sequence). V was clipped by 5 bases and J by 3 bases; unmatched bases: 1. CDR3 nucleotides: TGTGCCAGCAGTGGGACAGTCAATCAGCCCCAGCATTTT. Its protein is CASSGTVNQPQHF.

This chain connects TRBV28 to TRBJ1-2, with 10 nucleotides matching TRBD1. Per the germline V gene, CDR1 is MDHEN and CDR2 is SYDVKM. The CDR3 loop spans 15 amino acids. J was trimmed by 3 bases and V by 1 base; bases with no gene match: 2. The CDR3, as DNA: TGTGCCAGCAGTTTATTAGGACAGGGGGACTATGGCTACACCTTC. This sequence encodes CASSLLGQGDYGYTF.

CDR3 in amino acids: CASSLGTKGAGELFF. The CDR3 nucleotides are TGTGCCAGTAGTCTCGGGACCAAAGGGGCCGGGGAGCTGTTTTTT. The chain combines TRBV19 with TRBJ2-2; the D gene could be TRBD1 or TRBD2 (5 bases each). The germline V and J ends were trimmed by 5 bases and 6 bases, with 16 bases remaining between them. Germline CDR1 is LNHDA and CDR2 is SQIVND (reference sequence). This CDR3 spans 15 amino acids. The full variable domain, with the rest looked up from reference TRBV19 and TRBJ2-2, is DGGITQSPKYLFRKEGQNVTLSCEQNLNHDAMYWYRQDPGQGLRLIYYSQIVNDFQKGDIAEGYSVSREKKESFPLTVTSAQKNPTAFYLCASSLGTKGAGELFFGEGSRLTVL.

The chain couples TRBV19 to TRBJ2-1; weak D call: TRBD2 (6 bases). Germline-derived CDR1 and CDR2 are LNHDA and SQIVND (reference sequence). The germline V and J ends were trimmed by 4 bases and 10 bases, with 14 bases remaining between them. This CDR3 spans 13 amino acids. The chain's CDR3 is CASSTGTLREQFF. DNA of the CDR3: TGTGCCAGTAGTACCGGGACTCTAAGGGAGCAGTTCTTC.

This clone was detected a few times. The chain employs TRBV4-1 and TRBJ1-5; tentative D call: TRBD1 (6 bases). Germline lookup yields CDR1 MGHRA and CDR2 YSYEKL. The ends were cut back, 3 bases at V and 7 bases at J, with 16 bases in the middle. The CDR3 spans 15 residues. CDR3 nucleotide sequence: TGCGCCAGCAGCCACTTAGGGGGGGGCACCCAGCCCCAGCATTTT. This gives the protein CASSHLGGGTQPQHF.

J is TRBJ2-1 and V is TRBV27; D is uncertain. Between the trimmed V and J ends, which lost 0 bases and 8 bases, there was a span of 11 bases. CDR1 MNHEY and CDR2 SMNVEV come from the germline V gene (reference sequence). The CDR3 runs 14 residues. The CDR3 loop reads CASSLSLLRDEQFF. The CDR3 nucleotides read TGTGCCAGCAGTTTATCCCTCCTGCGAGATGAGCAGTTCTTC.

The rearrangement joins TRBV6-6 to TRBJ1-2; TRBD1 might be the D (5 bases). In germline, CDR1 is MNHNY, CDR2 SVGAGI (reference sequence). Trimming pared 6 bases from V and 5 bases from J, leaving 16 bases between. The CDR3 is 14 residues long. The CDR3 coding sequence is TGTGCCAGCAGACTAGAGGGACGGCTATATGGCTACACCTTC. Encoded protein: CASRLEGRLYGYTF.

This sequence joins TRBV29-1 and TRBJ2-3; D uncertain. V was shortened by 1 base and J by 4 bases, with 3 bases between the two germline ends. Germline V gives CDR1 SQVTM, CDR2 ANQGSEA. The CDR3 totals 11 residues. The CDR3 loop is CSVEGADTQYF. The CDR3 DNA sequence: TGCAGCGTTGAAGGGGCAGATACGCAGTATTTT.

DNA for the CDR3: TGTGCCAGTAGTACACGTGGAGACGGTTCAACTAATGAAAAACTGTTTTTT. As protein: CASSTRGDGSTNEKLFF. The chain recombines TRBV19 with TRBJ1-4, with D uncertain. V dropped 4 bases and J dropped 0 bases, with 15 bases sitting between them. CDR1 LNHDA and CDR2 SQIVND come from the germline V gene (reference sequence). The CDR3 consists of 17 residues.

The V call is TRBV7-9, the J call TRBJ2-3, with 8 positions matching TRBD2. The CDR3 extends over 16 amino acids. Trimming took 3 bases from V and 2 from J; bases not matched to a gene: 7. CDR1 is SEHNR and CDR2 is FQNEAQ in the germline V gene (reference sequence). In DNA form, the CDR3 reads TGTGCCAGCAGCTTCCTGACTAGCGTGCTCACAGATACGCAGTATTTT. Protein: CASSFLTSVLTDTQYF.

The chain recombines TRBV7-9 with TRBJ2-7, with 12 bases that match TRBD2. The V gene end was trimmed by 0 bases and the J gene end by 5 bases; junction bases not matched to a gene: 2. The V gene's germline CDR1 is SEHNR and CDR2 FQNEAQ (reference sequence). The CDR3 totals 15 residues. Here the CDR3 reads CASSLALAGGDEQYF. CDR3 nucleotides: TGTGCCAGCAGCTTAGCGCTAGCGGGAGGGGACGAGCAGTACTTC.

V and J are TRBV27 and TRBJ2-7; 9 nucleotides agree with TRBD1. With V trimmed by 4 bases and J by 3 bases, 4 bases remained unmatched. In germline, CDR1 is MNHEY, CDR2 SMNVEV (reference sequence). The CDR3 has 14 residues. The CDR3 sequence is CASSYRGRFYEQYF. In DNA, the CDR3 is TGTGCCAGCAGTTACAGGGGGCGATTCTACGAGCAGTACTTC.

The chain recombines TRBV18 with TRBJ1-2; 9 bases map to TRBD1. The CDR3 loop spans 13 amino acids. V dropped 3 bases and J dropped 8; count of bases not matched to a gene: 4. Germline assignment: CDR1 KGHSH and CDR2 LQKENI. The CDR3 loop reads CASSPGQGEGYTF. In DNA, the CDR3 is TGTGCCAGCTCACCGGGACAGGGTGAGGGCTACACCTTC.

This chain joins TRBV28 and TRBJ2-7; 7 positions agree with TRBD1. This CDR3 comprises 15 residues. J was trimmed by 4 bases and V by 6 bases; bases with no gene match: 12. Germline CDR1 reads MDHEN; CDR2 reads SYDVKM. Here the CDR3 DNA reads TGTGCCAGCAGCCTCACCGGGGACAGTCCATACGAGCAGTACTTC. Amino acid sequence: CASSLTGDSPYEQYF.

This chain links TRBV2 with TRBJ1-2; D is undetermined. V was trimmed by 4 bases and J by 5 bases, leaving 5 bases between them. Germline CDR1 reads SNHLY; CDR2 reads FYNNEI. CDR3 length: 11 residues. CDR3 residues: CASSGSYGYTF. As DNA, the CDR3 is TGTGCCAGCAGTGGAAGTTATGGCTACACCTTC.

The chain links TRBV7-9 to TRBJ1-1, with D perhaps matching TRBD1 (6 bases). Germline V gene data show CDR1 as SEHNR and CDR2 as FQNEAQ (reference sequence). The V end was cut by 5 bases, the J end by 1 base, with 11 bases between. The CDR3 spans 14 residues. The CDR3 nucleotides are TGTGCCAGCAGCCATGACAGGCGGAACACTGAAGCTTTCTTT. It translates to CASSHDRRNTEAFF.

The CDR3, as DNA: TGTGCCAGCAGCTTAGTTGGCGGGTACATTCAGTACTTC. Translated, it gives CASSLVGGYIQYF. The chain recombines TRBV11-2 with TRBJ2-4; tentatively, D is TRBD2 (5 bases). V lost 1 base to trimming and J lost 8 bases, with 9 bases between them. This CDR3 is built from 13 residues. The germline CDR1 and CDR2 sequences are SGHAT and FQNNGV.

The CDR3 here is CASSSDRNNYGYTF. The CDR3 nucleotides are TGTGCCAGCAGTAGTGACAGAAATAACTATGGCTACACCTTC. The V and J genes are TRBV6-1 and TRBJ1-2; D may be TRBD1 (5 bases). V lost 5 bases to trimming and J lost 1 base, with 11 bases between them. Per germline, CDR1 MNHNS and CDR2 SASEGT. CDR3 size: 14 residues.

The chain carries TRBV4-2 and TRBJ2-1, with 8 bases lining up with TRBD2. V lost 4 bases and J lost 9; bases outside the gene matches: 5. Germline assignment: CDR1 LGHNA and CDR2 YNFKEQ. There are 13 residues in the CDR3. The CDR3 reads CASSLGLDSEQFF. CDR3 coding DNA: TGTGCCAGCAGCCTGGGACTAGATAGTGAGCAGTTCTTC.

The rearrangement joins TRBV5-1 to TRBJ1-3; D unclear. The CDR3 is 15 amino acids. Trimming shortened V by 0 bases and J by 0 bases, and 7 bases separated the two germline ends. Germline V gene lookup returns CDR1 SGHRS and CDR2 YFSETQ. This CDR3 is CASSLAGGSGNTIYF. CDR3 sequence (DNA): TGCGCCAGCAGCTTGGCCGGAGGCTCTGGAAACACCATATATTTT. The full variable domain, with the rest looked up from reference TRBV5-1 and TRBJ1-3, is KAGVTQTPRYLIKTRGQQVTLSCSPISGHRSVSWYQQTPGQGLQFLFEYFSETQRNKGNFPGRFSGRQFSNSRSEMNVSTLELGDSALYLCASSLAGGSGNTIYFGEGSWLTVV.